This T cell receptor beta chain was recorded in a study of technical replicates of blood from a few donors. This CDR3 is built from 14 residues. Germline assignment: CDR1 LNHDA and CDR2 SQIVND (reference sequence). With 4 bases clipped from V and 9 bases from J, the junction kept 8 bases outside the gene matches. Assay used: immunoSEQ multiplex PCR; TCRdb lists only in-frame clones, some missing. The sample includes roughly 13,000 clones, approximately 80% of them seen just once. This clone was detected once. Sequences were obtained from PBMCs. The chain joins TRBV19 to TRBJ2-1; 8 nucleotides align to TRBD2. This TCR was recovered from a human donor in good health. The CDR3 protein is CASSTSGSFGEQFF. The CDR3 nucleotides read TGTGCCAGTAGTACTAGCGGGTCGTTTGGTGAGCAGTTCTTC.